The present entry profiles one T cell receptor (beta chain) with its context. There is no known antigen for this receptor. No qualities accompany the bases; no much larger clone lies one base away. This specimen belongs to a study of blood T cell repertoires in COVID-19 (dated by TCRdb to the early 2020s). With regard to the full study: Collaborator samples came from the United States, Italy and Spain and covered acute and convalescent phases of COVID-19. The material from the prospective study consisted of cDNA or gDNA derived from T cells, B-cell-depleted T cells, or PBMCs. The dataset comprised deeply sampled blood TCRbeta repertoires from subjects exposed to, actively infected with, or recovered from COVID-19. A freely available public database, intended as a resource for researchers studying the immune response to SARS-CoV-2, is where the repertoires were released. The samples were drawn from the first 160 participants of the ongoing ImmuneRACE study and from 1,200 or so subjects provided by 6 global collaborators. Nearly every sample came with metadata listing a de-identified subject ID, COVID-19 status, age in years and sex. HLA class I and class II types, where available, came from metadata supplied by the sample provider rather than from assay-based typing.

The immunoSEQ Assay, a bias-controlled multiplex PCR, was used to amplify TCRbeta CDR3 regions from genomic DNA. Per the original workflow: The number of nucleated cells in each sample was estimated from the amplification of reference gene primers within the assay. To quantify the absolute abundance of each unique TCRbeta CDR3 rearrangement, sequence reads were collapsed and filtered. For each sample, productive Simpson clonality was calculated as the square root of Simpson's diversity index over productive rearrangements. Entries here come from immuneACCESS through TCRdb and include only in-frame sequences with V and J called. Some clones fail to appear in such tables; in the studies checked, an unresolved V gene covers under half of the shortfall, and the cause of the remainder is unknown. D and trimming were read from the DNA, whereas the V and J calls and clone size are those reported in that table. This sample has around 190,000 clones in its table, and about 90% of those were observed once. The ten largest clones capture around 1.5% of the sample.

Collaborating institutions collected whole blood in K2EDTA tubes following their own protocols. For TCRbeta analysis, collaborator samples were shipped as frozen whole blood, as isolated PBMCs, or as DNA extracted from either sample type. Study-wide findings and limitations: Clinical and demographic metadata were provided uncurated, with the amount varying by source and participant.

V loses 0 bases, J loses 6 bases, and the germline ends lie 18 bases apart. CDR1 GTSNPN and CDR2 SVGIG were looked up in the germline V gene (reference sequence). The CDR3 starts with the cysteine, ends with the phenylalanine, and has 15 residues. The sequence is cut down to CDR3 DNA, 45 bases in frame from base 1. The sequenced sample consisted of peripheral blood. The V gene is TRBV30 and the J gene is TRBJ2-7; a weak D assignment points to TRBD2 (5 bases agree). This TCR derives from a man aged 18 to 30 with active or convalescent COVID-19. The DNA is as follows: TGTGCCTGGAGTGTATCCGCCCGGGGTTGGGGCGAGCAGTACTTC. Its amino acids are CAWSVSARGWGEQYF.